The 24 T cell receptor beta chains below all came from one sample that was sequenced in a study of siplizumab effects on memory and regulatory T cells. Clones were read by immunoSEQ multiplex PCR, and TCRdb kept only the in-frame ones, dropping some. The table has about 100,000 clones, 75% to 95% seen once. Sequencing used CD4+ T cells sorted from blood. Source of these receptors: a human donor in good health. Some clones in this sample may be carry-over from other donors' samples.

The gene calls are TRBV15 and TRBJ2-5; the match to TRBD2 covers 7 bases. The V gene end was trimmed by 0 bases and the J gene end by 0 bases; junction bases not matched to a gene: 10. The CDR3 is 18 amino acids. Per germline, CDR1 LNHNV and CDR2 YYDKDF (reference sequence). The CDR3 nucleotides read TGTGCCACCAGCAGAGATTGGATCAAGCGGGGACACCAAGAGACCCAGTACTTC. Its translation is CATSRDWIKRGHQETQYF.

The chain carries TRBV2 and TRBJ2-7, with 7 bases matching TRBD2. The CDR3 runs 15 residues. V trimming: 2 bases; J trimming: 6 bases; junction bases outside the gene matches: 10. CDR1 and CDR2 (germline): SNHLY, FYNNEI. CDR3 sequence: CASSETAGVGGEQYF. DNA of the CDR3: TGTGCCAGCAGTGAAACCGCGGGAGTTGGTGGCGAGCAGTACTTC.

The chain employs TRBV25-1 and TRBJ2-7; tentatively, D is TRBD1 or TRBD2 (5 bases each). Trimming pared 6 bases from V and 2 bases from J, leaving 17 bases between. The CDR3 is 15 residues long. Germline CDR1 is MGHDK and CDR2 is SYGVNS. The CDR3 bases are TGTGCCAGCAGCCGGGGTCAGGGCATAGCCTACGAGCAGTACTTC. It translates to CASSRGQGIAYEQYF.

The chain recombines TRBV30 with TRBJ1-5, with TRBD1 identical over 7 bases. CDR1 is GTSNPN and CDR2 is SVGIG in the germline V gene (reference sequence). Losses at the gene ends were 2 bases for V and 5 bases for J; bases not matched to a gene: 3. The CDR3 is 13 residues long. CDR3 region: CAWSKGAHQPQHF. Here the CDR3 DNA reads TGTGCCTGGAGTAAGGGGGCGCATCAGCCCCAGCATTTT.

The V call is TRBV11-3, the J call TRBJ2-2; D is possibly TRBD1 (5 bases). Trimming stripped 6 bases from V and 1 base from J, with 9 bases between. Germline lookup yields CDR1 SGHNT and CDR2 YENEEA. The length of the CDR3 is 14 residues. CDR3 in DNA: TGTGCCAGCAGGAAGACAGTGAACACCGGGGAGCTGTTTTTT. This gives the protein CASRKTVNTGELFF.

The chain joins TRBV18 to TRBJ2-2; TRBD2 aligns across 9 bases. The CDR3 runs 16 residues. Trimming at V came to 3 bases and at J to 7 bases, leaving 9 bases not matched to a gene. Per germline, CDR1 KGHSH and CDR2 LQKENI. In DNA form, the CDR3 reads TGTGCCAGCTCACCTAGTAGCGGGAGATCTGACGGGGAGCTGTTTTTT. This gives the protein CASSPSSGRSDGELFF. Filled out from reference TRBV18 and TRBJ2-2, the complete variable domain reads NAGVMQNPRHLVRRRGQEARLRCSPMKGHSHVYWYRQLPEEGLKFMVYLQKENIIDESGMPKERFSAEFPKEGPSILRIQQVVRGDSAAYFCASSPSSGRSDGELFFGEGSRLTVL.

The chain joins TRBV19 to TRBJ2-3; D remains ambiguous. The ends were cut back, 5 bases at V and 6 bases at J, with 6 bases in the middle. CDR1 and CDR2 from the germline V gene are LNHDA and SQIVND (reference sequence). CDR3 length: 11 residues. The CDR3: CASSEGDTQYF. In DNA form, the CDR3 reads TGTGCCAGTAGTGAAGGGGATACGCAGTATTTT.

The chain has TRBV28 and TRBJ2-5; maybe TRBD1 (6 bases). The CDR3 covers 14 residues. Trimming pared 5 bases from V and 5 bases from J, leaving 15 bases between. The germline gives CDR1 MDHEN, CDR2 SYDVKM. In DNA, the CDR3 is TGTGCCAGCAGTACAGGGACGGTATCTGAGACCCAGTACTTC. Its translation: CASSTGTVSETQYF.

This chain connects TRBV11-2 to TRBJ2-1, with 14 bases lining up with TRBD2. The CDR3 length is 13 residues. With 8 bases clipped from V and 9 bases from J, the junction kept 3 bases outside the gene matches. Germline CDR1 and CDR2: SGHAT and FQNNGV. CDR3: CASGLAGGGEQFF. The CDR3, as DNA: TGTGCCAGCGGACTAGCGGGAGGAGGTGAGCAGTTCTTC.

This clone was seen only once. The rearrangement links TRBV28 to TRBJ2-2; no reliable D call. The CDR3 is 14 amino acids. The germline gives CDR1 MDHEN, CDR2 SYDVKM. The V end was cut by 2 bases, the J end by 2 bases, with 6 bases between. The CDR3 bases are TGTGCCAGCAGTTTAAGGCTCAACACCGGGGAGCTGTTTTTT. Its protein product is CASSLRLNTGELFF. Complete variable domain (other parts from reference TRBV28 and TRBJ2-2): DVKVTQSSRYLVKRTGEKVFLECVQDMDHENMFWYRQDPGLGLRLIYFSYDVKMKEKGDIPEGYSVSREKKERFSLILESASTNQTSMYLCASSLRLNTGELFFGEGSRLTVL.

The chain links TRBV9 to TRBJ2-1; D is unresolved. V was pared by 0 bases and J by 2 bases, with 9 bases between. The CDR3 loop spans 15 amino acids. Germline V gives CDR1 SGDLS, CDR2 YYNGEE. Here the CDR3 DNA reads TGTGCCAGCAGCGTAGTCGACTTCGCCTACAATGAGCAGTTCTTC. This codes for CASSVVDFAYNEQFF.

This clone has just a few counts. This chain uses TRBV6-1 with TRBJ1-2; maybe TRBD1 (5 bases). Germline V gene data show CDR1 as MNHNS and CDR2 as SASEGT. Deletions cut 7 bases from V and 4 bases from J, with 13 bases between. The CDR3 sequence is 13 residues long. The CDR3 loop is CASTWDRLYGYTF. The CDR3 bases are TGTGCCAGCACCTGGGACCGGCTCTATGGCTACACCTTC.

The V and J genes are TRBV7-9 and TRBJ2-3; 8 bases are a match to TRBD2. The CDR3 runs to 15 residues. V shed 6 bases and J 4 bases; nucleotides not matched to a gene: 9. The germline V gene encodes CDR1 SEHNR and CDR2 FQNEAQ (reference sequence). CDR3: CASRSGGTSADTQYF. The CDR3 nucleotides are TGTGCCAGCAGGTCGGGAGGGACCAGCGCAGATACGCAGTATTTT.

The rearrangement uses TRBV7-9 and TRBJ2-3, with 8 bases fitting TRBD1. The germline CDR1 and CDR2 sequences are SEHNR and FQNEAQ (reference sequence). V dropped 7 bases and J dropped 4; count of bases not matched to a gene: 7. CDR3 length: 14 residues. The CDR3 nucleotides are TGTGCCAGCACGAGGACAGGGATAGCAGATACGCAGTATTTT. Translation gives CASTRTGIADTQYF.

The chain is built from TRBV18 and TRBJ2-7; 7 nucleotides line up with TRBD1. CDR3 size: 16 residues. The J segment lost 0 bases and the V segment lost 5 bases, leaving 10 bases of the junction unmatched. The germline V gene has CDR1 KGHSH and CDR2 LQKENI. CDR3: CASSMSTGTVSYEQYF. CDR3 DNA sequence: TGTGCCAGCTCAATGTCAACCGGGACAGTCTCCTACGAGCAGTACTTC.

This chain joins TRBV6-6 and TRBJ2-1, with D maybe TRBD2 (6 bases). This CDR3 spans 16 amino acids. V dropped 0 bases and J dropped 0 bases, with 9 bases sitting between them. The V gene's germline CDR1 is MNHNY and CDR2 SVGAGI (reference sequence). DNA for the CDR3: TGTGCCAGCAGTTACTCGGTCGGGAGCTCCTACAATGAGCAGTTCTTC. It codes for CASSYSVGSSYNEQFF.

The gene calls are TRBV2 and TRBJ2-7; D gene unclear. Germline V gene data show CDR1 as SNHLY and CDR2 as FYNNEI. This CDR3 has 12 residues. The germline V and J ends were trimmed by 8 bases and 3 bases, with 11 bases remaining between them. The CDR3 region has the DNA TGTGCCAGCCTTCTTGAGGTCTACGAGCAGTACTTC. Amino acid sequence: CASLLEVYEQYF.

V gene TRBV4-2 combines with J gene TRBJ1-5; D is unclear. The germline V and J ends were trimmed by 1 base and 0 bases, with 13 bases remaining between them. CDR3 length: 17 residues. Germline CDR1 LGHNA, CDR2 YNFKEQ. CDR3 loop: CASSQGRTDDSNQPQHF. The CDR3 DNA reads TGTGCCAGCAGCCAAGGACGGACGGATGATAGCAATCAGCCCCAGCATTTT.

This chain connects TRBV18 to TRBJ2-7; 8 nucleotides match TRBD2. Germline assignment: CDR1 KGHSH and CDR2 LQKENI. V gave up 3 bases and J gave up 2 bases; unmatched junction bases: 3. This CDR3 spans 14 amino acids. The CDR3 here is CASSPFGRAYEQYF. CDR3 in DNA: TGTGCCAGCTCACCCTTCGGGAGGGCCTACGAGCAGTACTTC.

The sample holds one count of this clone. The CDR3 DNA follows: TGTGCCAGCAGTCCAGGCCGGACAGCCTATGGCTACACCTTC. Its protein product is CASSPGRTAYGYTF. The V gene is TRBV7-9, the J gene TRBJ1-2; tentatively, D is TRBD1 (6 bases). The V end was cut by 6 bases, the J end by 4 bases, with 15 bases between. Germline V gene data show CDR1 as SEHNR and CDR2 as FQNEAQ (reference sequence). The CDR3 extends over 14 amino acids.

The chain employs TRBV30 and TRBJ1-5; TRBD1 is a possible D gene (5 bases). The CDR3 has 16 residues. Trimming shortened V by 3 bases and J by 7 bases, and 22 bases separated the two germline ends. Per the germline V gene, CDR1 is GTSNPN and CDR2 is SVGIG (reference sequence). CDR3 sequence reads: CAWRQAGTGGGQPQHF. The CDR3 bases are TGTGCCTGGAGGCAGGCCGGGACGGGAGGCGGCCAGCCCCAGCATTTT.

The V gene is TRBV27, the J gene TRBJ2-7; TRBD1 matches 10 bases. This CDR3 contains 14 residues. Germline CDR1 is MNHEY and CDR2 is SMNVEV (reference sequence). The V gene end was trimmed by 7 bases and the J gene end by 1 base; junction bases not matched to a gene: 4. The CDR3 DNA reads as TGTGCCAGCAAGAGGACAGGGGGATCCTACGAGCAGTACTTC. It specifies CASKRTGGSYEQYF.

A note on this clone: Other DNA sequences in this specimen translate into the identical CDR3. The V gene is TRBV9, the J gene TRBJ2-2; 7 bases line up with TRBD1. The CDR3 loop spans 16 amino acids. V was pared by 0 bases and J by 1 base, with 3 bases of the junction left unmatched. Germline V gene data show CDR1 as SGDLS and CDR2 as YYNGEE. The DNA of the CDR3 is TGTGCCAGCAGCGTAGGTCAGGGGGTGAACACCGGGGAGCTGTTTTTT. This sequence encodes CASSVGQGVNTGELFF.

The DNA of the CDR3 is TGTGCCAGCAGGGAGGATAGCGGGAGCGGCACCGGGGAGCTGTTTTTT. It is translated as CASREDSGSGTGELFF. The chain uses TRBV28 and TRBJ2-2, with TRBD2 identical over 9 bases. CDR1 is MDHEN and CDR2 is SYDVKM in the germline V gene. This CDR3 spans 16 amino acids. V shed 6 bases, J shed 4 bases, and the junction held 9 bases outside the gene matches. Using reference TRBV28 and TRBJ2-2 for the parts outside the CDR3, the full variable domain is DVKVTQSSRYLVKRTGEKVFLECVQDMDHENMFWYRQDPGLGLRLIYFSYDVKMKEKGDIPEGYSVSREKKERFSLILESASTNQTSMYLCASREDSGSGTGELFFGEGSRLTVL.